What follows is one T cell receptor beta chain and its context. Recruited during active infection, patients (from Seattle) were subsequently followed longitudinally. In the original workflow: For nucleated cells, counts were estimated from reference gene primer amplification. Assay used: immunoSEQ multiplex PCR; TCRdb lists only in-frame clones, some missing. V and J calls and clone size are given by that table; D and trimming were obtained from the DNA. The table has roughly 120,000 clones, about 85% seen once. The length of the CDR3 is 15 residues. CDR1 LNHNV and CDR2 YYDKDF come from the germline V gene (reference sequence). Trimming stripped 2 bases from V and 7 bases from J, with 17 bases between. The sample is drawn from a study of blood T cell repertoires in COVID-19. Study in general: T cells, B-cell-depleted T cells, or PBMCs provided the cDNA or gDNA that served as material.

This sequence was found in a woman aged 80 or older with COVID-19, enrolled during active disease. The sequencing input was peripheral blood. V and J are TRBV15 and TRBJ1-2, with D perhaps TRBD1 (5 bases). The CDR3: CATSRRSGRAGGYTF. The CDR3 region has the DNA TGTGCCACCAGCAGACGGTCGGGCAGGGCTGGTGGCTACACCTTC.